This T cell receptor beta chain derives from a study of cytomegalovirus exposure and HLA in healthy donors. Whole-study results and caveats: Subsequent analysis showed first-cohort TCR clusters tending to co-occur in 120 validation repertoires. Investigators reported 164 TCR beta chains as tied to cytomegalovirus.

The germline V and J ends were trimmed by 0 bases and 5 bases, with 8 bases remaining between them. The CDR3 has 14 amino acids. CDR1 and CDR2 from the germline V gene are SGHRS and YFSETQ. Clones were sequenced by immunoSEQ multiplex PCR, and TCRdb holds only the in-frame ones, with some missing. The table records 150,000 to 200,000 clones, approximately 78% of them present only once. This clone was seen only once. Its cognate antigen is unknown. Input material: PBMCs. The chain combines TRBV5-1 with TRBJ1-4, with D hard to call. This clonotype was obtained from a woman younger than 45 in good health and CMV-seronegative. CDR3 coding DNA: TGCGCCAGCAGCTTGGGAGGAGGGAATGAAAAACTGTTTTTT. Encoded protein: CASSLGGGNEKLFF. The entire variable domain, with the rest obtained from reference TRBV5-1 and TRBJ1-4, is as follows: KAGVTQTPRYLIKTRGQQVTLSCSPISGHRSVSWYQQTPGQGLQFLFEYFSETQRNKGNFPGRFSGRQFSNSRSEMNVSTLELGDSALYLCASSLGGGNEKLFFGSGTQLSVL.